This T cell receptor beta chain was identified in a study of CD8+ T cells in alopecia areata. The sample holds a few counts of this clone. The V end lost 1 base, the J end lost 3 bases, and 3 bases lay between the germline ends. Germline V gene sequence: CDR1 MNHEY, CDR2 SMNVEV (reference sequence). The CDR3 contains 13 residues. Sample treatment: oral pan-JAK inhibitor, 5-10 mg twice daily. Following RNA extraction, reverse transcription yielded cDNA that acted as the sequencing template. The data were produced by immunoSEQ multiplex PCR, yet TCRdb's version contains in-frame clones alone and is incomplete. The top ten hold around a sixth of the sample, which has some 98,000 clones, approximately 60% seen once.

Sample: CD8+ T cells sorted from blood, taken at week 4, from a patient treated with tofacitinib. The sequence came from a human donor with alopecia areata. The V call is TRBV27, the J call TRBJ2-2, with D unclear. The CDR3 coding sequence is TGTGCCAGCAGTTTATTGGACACCGGGGAGCTGTTTTTT. It codes for CASSLLDTGELFF.